The rows below give T cell receptor beta chains drawn from one sample of a study of cytomegalovirus exposure and HLA in healthy donors. The data were produced by immunoSEQ multiplex PCR, yet TCRdb's version contains in-frame clones alone and is incomplete. The sample totals 60,000 to 75,000 clones; its top ten clones hold about 4%. The sample was PBMCs. The receptors come from a female donor in good health and CMV-seropositive. Both conserved end residues are part of each CDR3. The D gene is left open where the match is weak.

TRBV4-3	15	-	TRBJ1-2	CASSQDLTLNYGYTF	TGCGCCAGCAGCCAAGATCTGACTCTCAACTATGGCTACACCTTC
TRBV9	15	-	TRBJ2-5	CASSVGMGRQETQYF	TGTGCCAGCAGCGTAGGGATGGGGCGCCAAGAGACCCAGTACTTC
TRBV6-5	12	-	TRBJ2-7	CASSYRDYEQYF	TGTGCCAGCAGTTACAGGGACTACGAGCAGTACTTC
TRBV6-1	14	-	TRBJ1-2	CASSELGTNYGYTF	TGTGCCAGCAGTGAACTTGGCACTAACTATGGCTACACCTTC
TRBV5-4	14	-	TRBJ2-7	CASSLEPGSYEQYF	TGTGCCAGCAGCTTGGAGCCGGGTTCCTACGAGCAGTACTTC
TRBV18	15	TRBD1	TRBJ1-1	CASSPIEGANTEAFF	TGTGCCAGCTCACCAATAGAGGGGGCGAACACTGAAGCTTTCTTT
TRBV28	15	TRBD2	TRBJ2-7	CASTDPGTTSYEQYF	TGTGCCAGCACCGACCCCGGGACTACGTCCTACGAGCAGTACTTC
TRBV5-1	16	TRBD2	TRBJ2-2	CASSLGLAGSTGELFF	TGCGCCAGCAGCTTGGGCCTAGCGGGATCCACCGGGGAGCTGTTTTTT
TRBV11-2	14	-	TRBJ2-7	CASSLGAGDYEQYF	TGTGCCAGCAGCTTAGGGGCAGGGGACTACGAGCAGTACTTC
TRBV7-2	14	-	TRBJ1-1	CASSEDPRGTEAFF	TGTGCCAGCAGCGAGGACCCCCGAGGGACTGAAGCTTTCTTT
TRBV29-1	13	-	TRBJ1-6	CSVSNPPDSPLHF	TGCAGCGTTTCGAACCCCCCGGATTCACCCCTCCACTTT
TRBV7-8	14	TRBD1	TRBJ2-2	CASSLDRITGELFF	TGTGCCAGCAGCTTGGACAGGATCACCGGGGAGCTGTTTTTT
TRBV12-5	13	-	TRBJ1-1	CASGFDRGTEAFF	TGTGCTAGTGGTTTCGACCGAGGGACTGAAGCTTTCTTT
TRBV4-3	17	-	TRBJ2-5	CASSQVPTRAWEETQYF	TGCGCCAGCAGCCAAGTGCCGACTCGAGCGTGGGAGGAGACCCAGTACTTC
TRBV5-1	14	-	TRBJ2-1	CASSVRQDYNEQFF	TGCGCCAGCAGCGTCCGACAGGACTACAATGAGCAGTTCTTC
TRBV9	16	TRBD1	TRBJ2-1	CASSVVVGTGVGEQFF	TGTGCCAGCAGCGTAGTAGTCGGGACAGGGGTCGGTGAGCAGTTCTTC
TRBV7-9	15	-	TRBJ1-2	CASSETTGPAYGYTF	TGTGCCAGCAGCGAAACGACAGGCCCAGCCTATGGCTACACCTTC
TRBV6-6	14	TRBD1	TRBJ2-7	CASSYGTGGYEQYF	TGTGCCAGCAGTTACGGGACAGGGGGCTACGAGCAGTACTTC
TRBV15	13	-	TRBJ1-2	CATSRDPGNGYTF	TGTGCCACCAGCAGAGATCCAGGGAACGGCTACACCTTC
TRBV4-3	14	-	TRBJ1-6	CASSLQGRNSPLHF	TGCGCCAGCAGCTTACAGGGAAGGAATTCACCCCTCCACTTT
TRBV7-2	15	TRBD2	TRBJ2-7	CASSLALSGGGEQYF	TGTGCCAGCAGCTTAGCGCTTAGCGGGGGGGGCGAGCAGTACTTC
TRBV29-1	16	TRBD2	TRBJ2-5	CSAGTSGRAFRETQYF	TGCAGCGCCGGGACTAGCGGGAGGGCCTTCCGAGAGACCCAGTACTTC
TRBV6-5	15	-	TRBJ1-1	CASSPQGTRAPEDFF	TGTGCCAGCAGCCCCCAGGGGACGCGGGCCCCTGAAGATTTCTTT
TRBV5-1	15	TRBD1	TRBJ1-2	CASSLMGQGFFDYTF	TGCGCCAGCAGCTTGATGGGACAGGGTTTTTTCGACTACACCTTC
TRBV10-3	14	-	TRBJ1-1	CAISESQGWTEAFF	TGTGCCATCAGTGAGTCTCAGGGGTGGACTGAAGCTTTCTTT
TRBV19	15	TRBD1	TRBJ2-7	CASSRGWDRTYEQYF	TGTGCCAGTAGTAGAGGGTGGGACAGAACCTACGAGCAGTACTTC
TRBV18	15	TRBD1	TRBJ1-5	CASSRDRSINQPQHF	TGTGCCAGCTCCCGGGACAGGAGCATCAATCAGCCCCAGCATTTT
TRBV19	15	TRBD2	TRBJ2-1	CASSMGSGGPNEQFF	TGTGCCAGTAGTATGGGTAGCGGGGGGCCCAATGAGCAGTTCTTC
TRBV14	16	-	TRBJ2-3	CASSQVWTTSTDTQYF	TGTGCCAGCAGCCAAGTCTGGACTACTTCCACAGATACGCAGTATTTT
TRBV6-1	15	-	TRBJ2-7	CASRALAWSSYEQYF	TGTGCCAGCAGGGCTCTAGCGTGGAGCTCCTACGAGCAGTACTTC
TRBV9	16	TRBD2	TRBJ2-1	CASSETSGMSYNEQFF	TGTGCCAGCAGCGAAACTAGCGGGATGTCCTACAATGAGCAGTTCTTC
TRBV2	10	-	TRBJ2-7	CATSAYEQYF	TGTGCCACCTCGGCCTACGAGCAGTACTTC
TRBV7-9	13	TRBD2	TRBJ2-7	CASSVREGDEQYF	TGTGCCAGCAGCGTTAGGGAGGGAGACGAGCAGTACTTC
TRBV29-1	15	-	TRBJ2-3	CSAPPTLVRTDTQYF	TGCAGCGCCCCCCCGACTCTAGTACGGACAGATACGCAGTATTTT
TRBV4-1	19	TRBD1	TRBJ2-3	CASSQVLGQGKTSTDTQYF	TGCGCCAGCAGCCAAGTCTTAGGACAGGGTAAAACTAGCACAGATACGCAGTATTTT
TRBV11-2	15	TRBD2	TRBJ2-7	CASSLLSGGTYEQYF	TGTGCCAGCAGTTTACTCAGCGGGGGCACCTACGAGCAGTACTTC
TRBV7-2	14	-	TRBJ2-3	CASSLGDDTDTQYF	TGTGCCAGCAGCTTGGGCGACGACACAGATACGCAGTATTTT
TRBV28	16	-	TRBJ2-3	CASSLGGTVGTDTQYF	TGTGCCAGCAGTTTAGGGGGGACGGTCGGCACAGATACGCAGTATTTT
TRBV6-5	16	TRBD1	TRBJ2-5	CASSYTDRNLGETQYF	TGTGCCAGCAGTTATACGGACAGGAACCTTGGCGAGACCCAGTACTTC
TRBV4-2	17	TRBD2	TRBJ2-1	CASSQDPAGSSYNEQFF	TGTGCCAGCAGCCAAGATCCAGCGGGGAGCTCCTACAATGAGCAGTTCTTC
TRBV18	15	-	TRBJ1-4	CASSPTVQGGEKLFF	TGTGCCAGCTCACCAACAGTTCAGGGAGGCGAAAAACTGTTTTTT
TRBV19	14	TRBD1	TRBJ2-4	CASSGQGWQNIQYF	TGTGCCAGTAGTGGACAGGGATGGCAAAACATTCAGTACTTC
TRBV10-3	15	-	TRBJ2-3	CAIAFQVAATDTQYF	TGTGCCATCGCATTCCAGGTAGCGGCAACAGATACGCAGTATTTT
TRBV6-5	12	TRBD1	TRBJ1-6	CASRTGFSPLHF	TGTGCCAGCAGGACAGGGTTTTCACCCCTCCACTTT
TRBV19	12	TRBD1	TRBJ1-2	CASSIDRDGYTF	TGTGCCAGTAGTATCGACAGGGATGGCTACACCTTC
TRBV19	15	TRBD2	TRBJ2-2	CASSIGSGVSGELFF	TGTGCCAGTAGTATAGGTAGCGGGGTGTCCGGGGAGCTGTTTTTT
TRBV29-1	12	-	TRBJ2-3	CSVVVRGDTQYF	TGCAGCGTTGTGGTAAGAGGTGATACGCAGTATTTT
TRBV7-9	15	TRBD2	TRBJ2-5	CASSWGLAGGETQYF	TGTGCCAGCAGCTGGGGACTAGCGGGGGGCGAGACCCAGTACTTC
TRBV6-5	14	TRBD2	TRBJ2-1	CASSKQRGINEQFF	TGTGCCAGCAGTAAGCAGCGGGGGATCAATGAGCAGTTCTTC
TRBV4-2	15	TRBD1	TRBJ2-1	CASSQRDRGRNEQFF	TGTGCCAGCAGCCAAAGGGACAGGGGGAGGAATGAGCAGTTCTTC
TRBV11-3	14	-	TRBJ1-6	CASSPDWVRSPLHF	TGTGCCAGCAGCCCAGACTGGGTTCGCTCACCCCTCCACTTT
TRBV5-1	16	TRBD1	TRBJ2-3	CASSLGDRTTTDTQYF	TGCGCCAGCAGCTTGGGGGACAGGACTACCACAGATACGCAGTATTTT